Shown below are 7 T cell receptor beta chains from a single sample sequenced in a study of blood T cell repertoires in COVID-19 (TCRdb year 2020). Receptor libraries were prepared by the immunoSEQ multiplex PCR assay. TCRdb re-hosts the immuneACCESS table, in-frame sequences only. Its copies lack some clones; in the studies checked, an unresolved V gene accounts for under half of them, and the cause for the rest is not known. The sample records a few hundred thousand clones, 89% of which are singletons. The ten biggest clones cover 3.9% of the sample. The sequenced sample consisted of peripheral blood. These receptors were obtained from a woman aged 60 to 75 with COVID-19, enrolled during active disease.

In DNA form, the CDR3 reads TGTGCCAGCAGCCGGAGGGGGGGGACTAATGAAAAACTGTTTTTT. As protein: CASSRRGGTNEKLFF. V usage is TRBV25-1 and J usage is TRBJ1-4; D might be TRBD1 (6 bases). V was pared by 6 bases and J by 2 bases, with 13 bases between. This CDR3 is 15 amino acids long. Germline loops: CDR1 MGHDK, CDR2 SYGVNS.

The genes are TRBV27 and TRBJ1-1; TRBD1 might be the D (6 bases). Germline CDR1 reads MNHEY; CDR2 reads SMNVEV (reference sequence). There are 14 residues in the CDR3. V was pared by 5 bases and J by 2 bases, with 12 bases between. CDR3 DNA sequence: TGTGCCAGCAGTCCCTGGGGGGGCAACACTGAAGCTTTCTTT. Translating gives CASSPWGGNTEAFF.

This clone was seen a few times. The CDR3 reads CASSQPGQGYYGYTF. The CDR3 nucleotides are TGTGCCAGCAGCCAACCGGGACAGGGGTACTATGGCTACACCTTC. The chain employs TRBV9 and TRBJ1-2, with TRBD1 matching over 10 bases. Germline V gives CDR1 SGDLS, CDR2 YYNGEE. The V gene end was trimmed by 4 bases and the J gene end by 3 bases; junction bases not matched to a gene: 6. The CDR3 length is 15 residues.

This rearrangement joins TRBV7-3 to TRBJ1-1, with TRBD1 matching over 7 bases. Per germline, CDR1 SGHTA and CDR2 FQGTGA. This CDR3 region has 15 residues. J was trimmed by 1 base and V by 4 bases; bases with no gene match: 6. The CDR3 DNA is TGTGCCAGCAGCTACCACAGGGGCCCGAACACTGAAGCTTTCTTT. It is translated as CASSYHRGPNTEAFF.

CDR3 in DNA: TGTGCCAGCAGGCAGGTGCAAGGGGTCTACAATGAGCAGTTCTTC. It specifies CASRQVQGVYNEQFF. The chain recombines TRBV2 with TRBJ2-1; tentative D call: TRBD1 (5 bases). The germline gives CDR1 SNHLY, CDR2 FYNNEI. V was pared by 6 bases and J by 3 bases, with 15 bases between. This CDR3 has 15 residues.

The V and J genes are TRBV10-2 and TRBJ2-2; 12 bases agree with TRBD2. The length of the CDR3 is 15 residues. From germline, CDR1 is WSHSY and CDR2 SAAADI. Germline trimming cut 6 bases from V and 7 bases from J; bases unmatched to any gene: 6. As DNA, the CDR3 is TGCGCCAGCAGGGCTAGCGGGGGGGCCGGCGGGGAGCTGTTTTTT. It specifies CASRASGGAGGELFF.

This clone was picked up one time. The chain has TRBV6-5 and TRBJ1-5, with 8 positions matching TRBD1. The CDR3 has 15 residues. Germline V gene data show CDR1 as MNHEY and CDR2 as SVGAGI. Losses at the gene ends were 5 bases for V and 7 bases for J; bases not matched to a gene: 10. The CDR3 DNA reads TGTGCCAGCAGTCGAACAGGACAGGGCCAGCAGCCCCAGCATTTT. Translation gives CASSRTGQGQQPQHF.